This T cell receptor beta chain was profiled in a study of OX40 agonist ivuxolimab in advanced cancers. Clones were read by immunoSEQ multiplex PCR, and TCRdb kept only the in-frame ones, dropping some. The sample holds 150,000 to 190,000 clones, approximately 94% seen once. The germline CDR1 and CDR2 sequences are MNHEY and SMNVEV (reference sequence). V lost 4 bases to trimming and J lost 2 bases; unmatched junction nucleotides: 14. The CDR3 length is 19 residues. The sequence derives from an adult with an advanced solid tumor such as melanoma, head and neck, liver or kidney cancer. The chain couples TRBV27 to TRBJ2-5; TRBD2 aligns across 12 bases. The specimen was CD4+ or CD8+ T cells sorted from blood, collected in a trial of the OX40 agonist ivuxolimab. In DNA form, the CDR3 reads TGTGCCAGCAGTTCCGTTCTAGCGGGAGGGCCAGAGGGACAAGAGACCCAGTACTTC. Protein sequence: CASSSVLAGGPEGQETQYF.